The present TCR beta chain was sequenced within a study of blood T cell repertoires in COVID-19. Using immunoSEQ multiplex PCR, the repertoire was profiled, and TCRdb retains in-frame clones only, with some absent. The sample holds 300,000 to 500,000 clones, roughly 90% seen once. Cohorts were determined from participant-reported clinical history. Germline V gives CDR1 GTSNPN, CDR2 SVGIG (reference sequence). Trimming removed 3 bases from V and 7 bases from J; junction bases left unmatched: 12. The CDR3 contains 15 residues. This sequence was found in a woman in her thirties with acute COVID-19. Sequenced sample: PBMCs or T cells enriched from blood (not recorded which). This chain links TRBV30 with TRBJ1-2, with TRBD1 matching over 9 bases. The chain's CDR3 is CAWRPLWGQGLGYTF. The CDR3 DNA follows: TGTGCCTGGAGGCCTCTTTGGGGACAGGGTCTTGGCTACACCTTC.